The rows below give T cell receptor beta chains drawn from one sample of a study of regulatory T cells in long-lasting Graves disease. MiXCR, applied by TCRdb to the multiplex PCR reads, yields one record per CDR3 protein. The sample consists of approximately 350,000 distinct CDR3 sequences, roughly 25% of them appearing once. The source material was peripheral blood mononuclear cells (PBMCs), sampled when the disease was refractory, from a patient treated with antithyroid drugs. The receptors were gathered from a woman aged 40-49 years with Graves disease. CDR3s include the opening cysteine and the closing phenylalanine or tryptophan.

J gene: TRBJ2-5; V gene: TRBV28; CDR3 protein: CASSLLASETQYF
J gene: TRBJ2-7; V gene: TRBV19; CDR3 protein: CASSSGSEQYF
J gene: TRBJ1-1; V gene: TRBV19; CDR3 protein: CASSMSYGVTEAFF
J gene: TRBJ1-5; V gene: TRBV12-3/TRBV12-4; CDR3 protein: CASDDPGDNQPQHF
J gene: TRBJ2-3; V gene: TRBV7-8; CDR3 protein: CASSLELAGDADTQYF
J gene: TRBJ2-5; V gene: TRBV20-1; CDR3 protein: CSARVIYPPETQYF
J gene: TRBJ1-6; V gene: TRBV28; CDR3 protein: CASSSSRLRRSYNSPLHF
J gene: TRBJ2-7; V gene: TRBV7-2; CDR3 protein: CASSLGAFSYEQYF
J gene: TRBJ1-4; V gene: TRBV20-1; CDR3 protein: CSARGIGGVNEKLFF
J gene: TRBJ1-1; V gene: TRBV20-1; CDR3 protein: CRGGADMNTEAFF
J gene: TRBJ1-2; V gene: TRBV20-1; CDR3 protein: CSARGTGDYGYTF
J gene: TRBJ2-1; V gene: TRBV20-1; CDR3 protein: CSASLGTGGFYNEQFF
J gene: TRBJ2-2; V gene: TRBV9; CDR3 protein: CASSVAVFGGSLTGELFF
J gene: TRBJ2-1; V gene: TRBV28; CDR3 protein: CASSFERETGEQFF
J gene: TRBJ2-3; V gene: TRBV11-2; CDR3 protein: CASSWDLAGTDTQYF